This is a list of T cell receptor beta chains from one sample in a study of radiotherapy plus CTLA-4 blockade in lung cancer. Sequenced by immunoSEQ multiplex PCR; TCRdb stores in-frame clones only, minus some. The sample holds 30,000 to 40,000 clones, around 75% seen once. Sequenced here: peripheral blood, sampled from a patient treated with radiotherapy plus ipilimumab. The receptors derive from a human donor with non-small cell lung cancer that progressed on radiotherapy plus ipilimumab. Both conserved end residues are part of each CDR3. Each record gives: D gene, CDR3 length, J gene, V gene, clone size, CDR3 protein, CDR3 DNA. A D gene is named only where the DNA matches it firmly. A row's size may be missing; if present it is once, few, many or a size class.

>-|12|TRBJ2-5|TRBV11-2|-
CASSPQQREWYF
TGTGCCAGCAGCCCCCAGCAACGGGAGTGGTACTTC
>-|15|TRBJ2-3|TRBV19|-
CASSPTWRGTDTQYF
TGTGCCAGTAGTCCGACCTGGCGAGGAACAGATACGCAGTATTTT
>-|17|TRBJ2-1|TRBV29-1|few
CSVEDDRGLAGTNEQFF
TGCAGCGTTGAAGATGACAGGGGCCTAGCGGGGACCAATGAGCAGTTCTTC
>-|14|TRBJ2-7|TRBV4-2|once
CASSQDLDSYEQYF
TGTGCCAGCAGCCAAGATTTGGACAGTTACGAGCAGTACTTC
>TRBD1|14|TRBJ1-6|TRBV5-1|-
CASSGQGSNSPLHF
TGCGCCAGCAGCGGACAGGGGAGTAATTCACCCCTCCACTTT
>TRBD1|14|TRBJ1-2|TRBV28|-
CASRRQGANYGYTF
TGTGCCAGCAGACGACAGGGGGCTAACTATGGCTACACCTTC
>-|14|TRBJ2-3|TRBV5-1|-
CASSLLGDSDTQYF
TGCGCCAGCAGCTTGCTGGGGGACTCAGATACGCAGTATTTT
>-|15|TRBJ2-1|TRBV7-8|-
CASRLGSAGFNEQFF
TGTGCCAGCAGACTGGGGTCGGCGGGATTCAATGAGCAGTTCTTC
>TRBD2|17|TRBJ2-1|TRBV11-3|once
CASSSGTSGGNSNEQFF
TGTGCCAGCAGCTCAGGGACTAGCGGGGGGAATAGCAATGAGCAGTTCTTC
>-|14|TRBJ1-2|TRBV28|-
CASSFSPTNYGYTF
TGTGCCAGCAGTTTTTCCCCCACAAACTATGGCTACACCTTC
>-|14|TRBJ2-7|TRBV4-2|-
CASSPTGESYEQYF
TGTGCCAGCAGCCCTACCGGGGAGTCCTACGAGCAGTACTTC
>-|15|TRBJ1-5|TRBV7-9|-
CASSRDRGSNQPQHF
TGTGCCAGCAGCCGAGATCGGGGGAGCAATCAGCCCCAGCATTTT
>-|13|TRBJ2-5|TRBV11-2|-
CASSLVLGREQYF
TGTGCCAGCAGCCTTGTCCTCGGTCGGGAGCAGTACTTC
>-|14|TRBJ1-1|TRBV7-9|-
CASSSSGTATTAFF
TGTGCCAGCAGCTCCTCCGGCACGGCCACCACGGCTTTCTTT
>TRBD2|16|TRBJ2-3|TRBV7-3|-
CASSFGTSGSTDTQYF
TGTGCCAGCAGCTTCGGGACTAGCGGGAGCACAGATACGCAGTATTTT
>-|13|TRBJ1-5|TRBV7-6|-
CASSLLRGQPQHF
TGTGCCAGCAGCTTACTACGAGGGCAGCCCCAGCATTTT
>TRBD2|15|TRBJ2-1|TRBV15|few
CATSRGAGVGNEQFF
TGTGCCACCAGCAGAGGAGCGGGAGTAGGCAATGAGCAGTTCTTC
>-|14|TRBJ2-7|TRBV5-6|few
CASSRALVSYEQYF
TGTGCCAGCAGCCGAGCGTTGGTGTCCTACGAGCAGTACTTC
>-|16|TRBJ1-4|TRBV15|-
CATSRDGIMTNEKLFF
TGTGCCACCAGCAGAGACGGGATTATGACTAATGAAAAACTGTTTTTT
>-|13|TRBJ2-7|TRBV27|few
CASSYGVNYEQYF
TGTGCCAGCAGTTACGGGGTGAACTACGAGCAGTACTTC
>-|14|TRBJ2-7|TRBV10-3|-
CAISESGSTYEQYF
TGTGCCATCAGTGAGTCGGGCAGTACCTACGAGCAGTACTTC
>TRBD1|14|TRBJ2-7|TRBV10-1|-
CASSEGTGLHEQYF
TGCGCCAGCAGTGAAGGGACAGGGCTTCACGAGCAGTACTTC
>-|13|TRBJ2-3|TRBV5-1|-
CASSLASTDTQYF
TGCGCCAGCAGCTTGGCTAGCACAGATACGCAGTATTTT